These 21 T cell receptor beta chains were sequenced from one sample in a study of blood T cell repertoires in COVID-19. Data came from immunoSEQ multiplex PCR; TCRdb stores just in-frame clones and leaves some out. The sample has around 60,000 clones, roughly four fifths seen once. The sequenced material came from peripheral blood. These receptors were obtained from an older man with acute or convalescent COVID-19.

This clone was detected once. The rearrangement joins TRBV7-9 to TRBJ1-2; TRBD1 matches at 8 bases. Looked up from germline, CDR1 is SEHNR and CDR2 is FQNEAQ (reference sequence). The ends lost 4 bases at V and 9 bases at J; junction bases unmatched: 1. The length of the CDR3 is 11 residues. CDR3 nucleotides: TGTGCCAGCAGCTCAGGGGGCCGCTACACCTTC. This codes for CASSSGGRYTF. Drawing the rest from reference TRBV7-9 and TRBJ1-2, the complete variable domain is DTGVSQNPRHKITKRGQNVTFRCDPISEHNRLYWYRQTLGQGPEFLTYFQNEAQLEKSRLLSDRFSAERPKGSFSTLEIQRTEQGDSAMYLCASSSGGRYTFGSGTRLTVV.

The rearrangement uses TRBV20-1 and TRBJ1-5, with D tentatively TRBD1 (5 bases). Germline V lookup: CDR1 DFQATT, CDR2 SNEGSKA (reference sequence). The CDR3 sequence is 12 residues long. V lost 3 bases and J lost 7, with 10 bases in between. The CDR3 DNA is TGCAGTGCTAGTGGTTGGGGCCAGCCCCAGCATTTT. This sequence encodes CSASGWGQPQHF.

The chain carries TRBV5-1 and TRBJ2-2, with D possibly matching TRBD1 (5 bases). This CDR3 has 16 amino acids. Germline V gives CDR1 SGHRS, CDR2 YFSETQ. V was shortened by 0 bases and J by 0 bases, with 9 bases between the two germline ends. CDR3 residues: CASSLGDSSNTGELFF. The CDR3 coding sequence is TGCGCCAGCAGCTTGGGTGACAGCTCGAACACCGGGGAGCTGTTTTTT.

The genes are TRBV29-1 and TRBJ1-1; no clear D gene. Trimming removed 4 bases from V and 5 bases from J, with 11 bases in between. The CDR3 consists of 12 residues. Germline V gene sequence: CDR1 SQVTM, CDR2 ANQGSEA. The DNA of the CDR3 is TGCAGCGTTGGTGTCCGGAGGACTGAAGCTTTCTTT. It encodes CSVGVRRTEAFF.

The chain recombines TRBV30 with TRBJ1-2; D ambiguous. The V end was cut by 4 bases, the J end by 5 bases, with 11 bases between. The CDR3 spans 12 residues. Germline V gene data show CDR1 as GTSNPN and CDR2 as SVGIG (reference sequence). The CDR3 bases are TGTGCCTGGACGGAGGGTGGGTATGGCTACACCTTC. This encodes CAWTEGGYGYTF. Filled out from reference TRBV30 and TRBJ1-2, the complete variable domain reads SQTIHQWPATLVQPVGSPLSLECTVEGTSNPNLYWYRQAAGRGLQLLFYSVGIGQISSEVPQNLSASRPQDRQFILSSKKLLLSDSGFYLCAWTEGGYGYTFGSGTRLTVV.

This chain links TRBV30 with TRBJ2-3, with TRBD2 as a possible D gene (5 bases). From germline, CDR1 is GTSNPN and CDR2 SVGIG (reference sequence). CDR3 size: 15 residues. Trimming left V 0 bases short and J 1 base short, with 11 bases between. This CDR3 reads CAWSVRRGGTDTQYF. DNA for the CDR3: TGTGCCTGGAGTGTACGTCGGGGAGGCACAGATACGCAGTATTTT.

The chain carries TRBV18 and TRBJ2-7; the match to TRBD1 covers 7 bases. J gave up 5 bases and V 2 bases, and 6 bases lay outside the gene matches. From germline, CDR1 is KGHSH and CDR2 LQKENI. The CDR3 spans 14 residues. The DNA of the CDR3 is TGTGCCAGCTCACCAAACAGGGGCAGCAACGAGCAGTACTTC. Its protein is CASSPNRGSNEQYF.

The chain combines TRBV15 with TRBJ2-7; 7 positions agree with TRBD2. The CDR3 totals 17 residues. Germline V CDR1 and CDR2: LNHNV, YYDKDF (reference sequence). V lost 4 bases and J lost 3; bases outside the gene matches: 15. The CDR3 reads CATSTGASGLLNYEQYF. The CDR3 coding sequence is TGTGCCACCAGCACGGGTGCTAGCGGACTACTTAACTACGAGCAGTACTTC.

About this clone: The same CDR3 is also encoded by other DNA sequences in this sample. The chain uses TRBV5-1 and TRBJ1-2, with TRBD1 matching over 7 bases. Germline lookup yields CDR1 SGHRS and CDR2 YFSETQ. After removal of 1 base from V and 3 bases from J, the junction contained 0 bases not matched to a gene. The length of the CDR3 is 13 residues. The CDR3 spells CASSLTGDYGYTF. The CDR3 DNA reads as TGCGCCAGCAGCTTGACAGGGGACTATGGCTACACCTTC.

The chain joins TRBV27 to TRBJ1-6; D ambiguous. The germline V gene has CDR1 MNHEY and CDR2 SMNVEV (reference sequence). The V end was cut by 7 bases, the J end by 0 bases, with 4 bases between. The CDR3 length is 13 residues. CDR3 bases: TGTGCCAGCATGAGCTCCTATAATTCACCCCTCCACTTT. It translates to CASMSSYNSPLHF.

The chain combines TRBV2 with TRBJ1-5, with 7 bases matching TRBD1. V shed 6 bases, J shed 5 bases, and the junction held 4 bases outside the gene matches. The germline V gene encodes CDR1 SNHLY and CDR2 FYNNEI. This CDR3 contains 13 residues. This CDR3 reads CASSGQAHQPQHF. The DNA of the CDR3 is TGTGCCAGCAGCGGACAGGCCCATCAGCCCCAGCATTTT.

The chain links TRBV18 to TRBJ1-5; 9 nucleotides match TRBD1. The CDR3 runs to 19 residues. Germline CDR1 reads KGHSH; CDR2 reads LQKENI. Trimming at V came to 6 bases and at J to 0 bases, leaving 15 bases not matched to a gene. For the CDR3, the DNA is TGTGCCAGCTCCTACGGACAGGGGAACCGAGGAGTTAGCAATCAGCCCCAGCATTTT. This encodes CASSYGQGNRGVSNQPQHF. The full variable domain, its missing parts supplied by reference TRBV18 and TRBJ1-5, is NAGVMQNPRHLVRRRGQEARLRCSPMKGHSHVYWYRQLPEEGLKFMVYLQKENIIDESGMPKERFSAEFPKEGPSILRIQQVVRGDSAAYFCASSYGQGNRGVSNQPQHFGDGTRLSIL.

The chain recombines TRBV12-3 or TRBV12-4 with TRBJ1-3; tentatively, D is TRBD1 (5 bases). The CDR3 has 13 residues. Deletions cut 5 bases from V and 3 bases from J, with 8 bases between. CDR3 coding DNA: TGTGCCAGCAGTACAGGACATGGAAACACCATATATTTT. As protein: CASSTGHGNTIYF.

The chain links TRBV7-9 to TRBJ1-1; 8 nucleotides agree with TRBD1. Germline CDR1 SEHNR, CDR2 FQNEAQ (reference sequence). This CDR3 has 14 amino acids. With V trimmed by 5 bases and J by 1 base, 3 bases remained unmatched. DNA for the CDR3: TGTGCCAGCAGCCCAGGGGGCTCGAACACTGAAGCTTTCTTT. Amino acid sequence: CASSPGGSNTEAFF.

This clone has just a few counts. The chain joins TRBV18 to TRBJ2-1, with TRBD2 identical over 10 bases. The CDR3 length is 17 residues. The trim removed 5 bases at V and 7 bases at J, leaving 14 bases unmatched. The germline CDR1 and CDR2 sequences are KGHSH and LQKENI. DNA of the CDR3: TGTGCCAGCTCATCCCGACCGACTAGCGGGTCGTCGAATGAGCAGTTCTTC. Translated, it gives CASSSRPTSGSSNEQFF.

CDR3 nucleotides: TGTGCCAGCAGTGCAGGGGTCTATCAGCCCCAGCATTTT. It specifies CASSAGVYQPQHF. The chain combines TRBV2 with TRBJ1-5; possibly TRBD1 for D (6 bases). In germline, CDR1 is SNHLY, CDR2 FYNNEI. The CDR3 contains 13 residues. The germline V and J ends were trimmed by 4 bases and 5 bases, with 9 bases remaining between them.

The V and J genes are TRBV4-1 and TRBJ1-3; D uncertain. Trimming stripped 2 bases from V and 4 bases from J, with 18 bases between. The CDR3 totals 17 residues. In germline, CDR1 is MGHRA, CDR2 YSYEKL. CDR3 DNA sequence: TGCGCCAGCAGCCAACATAACAGCCTAGCGCTGGGAAACACCATATATTTT. Amino acid sequence: CASSQHNSLALGNTIYF.

This clone was seen only a few times. The rearrangement uses TRBV11-3 and TRBJ2-3; perhaps TRBD2 as D (6 bases). This CDR3 has 15 amino acids. V was trimmed by 6 bases and J by 6 bases, leaving 19 bases between them. Germline V gives CDR1 SGHNT, CDR2 YENEEA. The CDR3 region is CASSPTGKEGDTQYF. Here the CDR3 DNA reads TGTGCCAGCAGTCCTACTGGAAAGGAGGGTGATACGCAGTATTTT.

The chain has TRBV7-2 and TRBJ1-6, with a possible D match to TRBD1 (5 bases). Germline lookup yields CDR1 SGHTA and CDR2 FQGNSA. Trimming took 6 bases from V and 0 from J, leaving 15 bases between them. This CDR3 has 17 residues. CDR3: CASRRDGRSSYNSPLHF. CDR3 nucleotide sequence: TGTGCCAGCAGGCGGGACGGAAGAAGCTCCTATAATTCACCCCTCCACTTT.

V gene TRBV5-1 combines with J gene TRBJ2-1; TRBD2 agrees at 8 bases. The CDR3 consists of 15 residues. Germline-derived CDR1 and CDR2 are SGHRS and YFSETQ. V was pared by 7 bases and J by 0 bases, with 6 bases of the junction left unmatched. The DNA of the CDR3 is TGCGCCAGCGCGGGGGGCCGTAGCTCCTACAATGAGCAGTTCTTC. Translating it yields CASAGGRSSYNEQFF.

This clone was seen a single time. The genes are TRBV5-1 and TRBJ2-1, with TRBD1 matching 9 bases. The CDR3 is 14 residues long. V lost 0 bases to trimming and J lost 7 bases; unmatched junction nucleotides: 2. CDR1 is SGHRS, CDR2 YFSETQ, per germline. The CDR3: CASSLDGTGNEQFF. In nucleotides, the CDR3 is TGCGCCAGCAGCTTGGACGGGACAGGGAATGAGCAGTTCTTC.